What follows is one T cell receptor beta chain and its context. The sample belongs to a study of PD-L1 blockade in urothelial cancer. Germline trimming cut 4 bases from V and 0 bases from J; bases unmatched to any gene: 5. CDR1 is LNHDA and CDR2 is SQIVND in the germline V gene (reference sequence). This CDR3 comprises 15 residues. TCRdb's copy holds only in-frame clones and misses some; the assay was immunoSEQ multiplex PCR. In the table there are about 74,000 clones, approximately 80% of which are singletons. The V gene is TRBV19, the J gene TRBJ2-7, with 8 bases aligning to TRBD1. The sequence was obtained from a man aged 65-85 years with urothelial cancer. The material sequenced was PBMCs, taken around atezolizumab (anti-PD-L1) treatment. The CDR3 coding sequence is TGTGCCAGTAGTAATACAGGGGGTCTCTCCTACGAGCAGTACTTC. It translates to CASSNTGGLSYEQYF.